This T cell receptor (beta chain) was found in a study of shared clonotypes between healthy human individuals (dated by TCRdb to the early 2020s). For the study in its entirety: Two women and a few men aged 18 to 49 years were included in the cohort. For each donor, three plates each were used for CD4 naive and CD4 memory, two plates were used for CD8 naive, and one plate was used for CD8 memory. The study deeply sequenced blood TCR repertoires of about five healthy adults to estimate repertoire size and the extent of clonotype sharing between individuals. To increase sequencing depth and limit assay-specific biases, different laboratories used diverse techniques to prepare libraries and sequence TCR repertoires. Between about 0.9 and 10 billion PBMCs per donor were obtained by leukapheresis. The full study reports these points: Pairwise subsampling led to the expectation that sequencing depth would affect the degree of clonotype sharing among donors. When a handful of donors were compared, the shared fraction of clonotypes was roughly 4.8% for naive CD4, more than 3% for naive CD8, 2.3% for memory CD4, and 0.35% to 0.4% for memory CD8. Only blood was sampled, and tissue TCR repertoires likely differ from those in blood. Larger estimated clonotype richness was generally found for naive subsets than for memory subsets. Rarefaction of sorted-subset datasets indicated incomplete sequencing despite the large sequencing depth. Because the study included only a small number of donors, the genetic and exposure-history diversity represented was limited. Compared with non-shared clonotypes, the clonotypes found in all four sorted-subset donors had higher generation probabilities.

The donors were healthy, HIV-negative adults who had no recently reported acute infections or vaccinations. Only Caucasian adults living in Nashville, Tennessee, USA were represented among the donors. CD4+ T cells were enriched by magnetic negative selection, after which naive cells were positively selected on CD45RA and the negative fraction was taken as the memory subset. Blood was collected by leukapheresis, and PBMCs were isolated by Ficoll-Histopaque density gradient centrifugation and then cryopreserved in liquid nitrogen vapor phase. Analytical flow cytometry was used to check the purity and quantity of every magnetically sorted T cell population. Genomic DNA was isolated from every sorted fraction and measured by UV absorbance on a Nanodrop 2000c. For CDR1 and CDR2, the germline V gene (reference sequence) lists MNHNY and SVGAGI. The CDR3 has 13 amino acids, counting the end cysteine and phenylalanine. The DNA shown is the 39-base CDR3, in frame from base 1. V gives up 2 bases and J gives up 6 bases, and the segment between their germline ends measures 11 bases.

Using the deep immunoSEQ assay, multiplex PCR amplified TCR CDR3 regions from genomic DNA. Genomic DNA extracted from each cell subset was distributed evenly over all wells of several immunoSEQ 96-well plates, and each plate served as one replicate. Each replicate PCR for sorted subsets received 200 ng genomic DNA, equal to about 29,000 T cell genomes. The purified libraries were quantified using a Qubit 3.0 fluorometer, sized with a Bioanalyzer 2100, and then quantified again using the KAPA Library Quantification kit. Every immunoSEQ 96-well plate was sequenced on a dedicated single-read 150-cycle Illumina NextSeq 550 flow cell. The study's processing was this. Because only junctional sequences without quality scores were contained in the immunoSEQ output, filtering matching that applied to full-length reads could not be performed. Sequences were annotated with PyIR, a Python wrapper for IgBLAST v1.9, and V/J genes and CDR3 were assigned using IMGT germline references. Reads with weak V/J assignments (E-value above 1e-6), missing CDR3, stop codons, out-of-frame junctions, or ambiguous translated residues were removed. V3J clonotypes were defined by identical inferred V gene, J gene, and CDR3 amino acid sequence. The percentage overlap between two repertoires was calculated by dividing the number of shared unique clonotypes by the size of the smaller repertoire. Repertoire richness was assessed with RTK rarefaction, the Chao1 estimator, and Recon v2.1 estimates of unobserved clonotypes. Generation probabilities for all TCRbeta clonotypes obtained by the gDNA method from a handful of donors were computed using OLGA. Drawn from immuneACCESS, this table holds only the in-frame rearrangements with V and J called that TCRdb kept. Clones are partly lost; checked studies trace under half to an unresolved V gene and leave the rest unexplained. The V and J calls and clone size were taken over from that table, and D and trimming were inferred from the DNA. The sample profile shows millions of clones; approximately 95% of them were found once. The ten top clones hold 0.1% to 0.15% of the sample.

Points on this clone: Its antigen is unknown. Base qualities are missing; no much larger clone stands one base away.

The specimen sequenced was naive CD4+ T cells sorted from blood. The cell subset or site label, as the study defines it: CD45RA+ positively selected. The chain couples TRBV6-6 to TRBJ2-7, with the D gene call left open. The receptor's source is a man aged 18 to 29 in good health. This receptor has the CDR3 CASSYVERSEQYF. The DNA is TGTGCCAGCAGTTACGTCGAGCGTTCCGAGCAGTACTTC.